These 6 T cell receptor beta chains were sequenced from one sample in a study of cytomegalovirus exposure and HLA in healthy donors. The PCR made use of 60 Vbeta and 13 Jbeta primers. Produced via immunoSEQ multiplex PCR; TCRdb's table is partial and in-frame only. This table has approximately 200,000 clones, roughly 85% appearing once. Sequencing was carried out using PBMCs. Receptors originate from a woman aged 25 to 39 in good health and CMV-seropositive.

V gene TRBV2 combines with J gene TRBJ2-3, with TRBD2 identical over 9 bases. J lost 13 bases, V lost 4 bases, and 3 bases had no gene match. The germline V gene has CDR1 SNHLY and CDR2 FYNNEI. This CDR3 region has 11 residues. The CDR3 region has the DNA TGTGCCAGCAGTGTTCTAGCGGGGAAGTATTTT. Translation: CASSVLAGKYF. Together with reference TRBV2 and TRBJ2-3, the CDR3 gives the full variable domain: EPEVTQTPSHQVTQMGQEVILRCVPISNHLYFYWYRQILGQKVEFLVSFYNNEISEKSEIFDDQFSVERPDGSNFTLKIRSTKLEDSAMYFCASSVLAGKYFGPGTRLTVL.

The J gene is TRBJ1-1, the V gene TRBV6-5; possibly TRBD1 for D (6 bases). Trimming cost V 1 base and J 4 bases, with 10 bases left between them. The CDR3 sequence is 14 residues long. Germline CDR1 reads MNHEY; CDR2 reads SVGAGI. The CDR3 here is CASSYYRATTEAFF. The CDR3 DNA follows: TGTGCCAGCAGTTACTACAGGGCCACCACTGAAGCTTTCTTT.

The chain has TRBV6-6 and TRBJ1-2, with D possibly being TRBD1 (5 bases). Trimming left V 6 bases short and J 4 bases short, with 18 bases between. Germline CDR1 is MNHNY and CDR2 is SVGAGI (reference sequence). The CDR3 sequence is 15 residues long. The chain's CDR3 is CASSPSGRGSYGYTF. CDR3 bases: TGTGCCAGCAGCCCTTCCGGCCGGGGGAGCTATGGCTACACCTTC.

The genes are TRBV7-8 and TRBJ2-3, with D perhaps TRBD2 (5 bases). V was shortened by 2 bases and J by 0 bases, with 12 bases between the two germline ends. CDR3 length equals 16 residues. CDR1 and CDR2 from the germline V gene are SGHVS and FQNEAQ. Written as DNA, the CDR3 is TGTGCCAGCAGCTTACTTGATAGCGCTAGCACAGATACGCAGTATTTT. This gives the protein CASSLLDSASTDTQYF.

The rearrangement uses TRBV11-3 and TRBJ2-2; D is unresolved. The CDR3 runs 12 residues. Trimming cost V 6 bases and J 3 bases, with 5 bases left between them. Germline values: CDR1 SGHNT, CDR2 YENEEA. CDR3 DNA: TGTGCCAGCAGTCCGTACACCGGGGAGCTGTTTTTT. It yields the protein CASSPYTGELFF.

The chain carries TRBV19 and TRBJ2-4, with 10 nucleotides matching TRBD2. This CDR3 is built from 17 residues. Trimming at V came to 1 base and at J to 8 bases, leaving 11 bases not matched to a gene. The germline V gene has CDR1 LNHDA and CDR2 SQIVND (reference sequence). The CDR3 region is CASSIAVAGGPQDIQYF. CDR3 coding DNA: TGTGCCAGTAGTATAGCAGTAGCGGGGGGACCCCAAGACATTCAGTACTTC.